What follows are 16 T cell receptor beta chains derived from one specimen sequenced in a study of T cells after yellow fever vaccination. TCRdb used MiXCR to reprocess the 5' RACE reads, holding one entry per CDR3 protein. The sample shows around 320,000 distinct CDR3 sequences, around 4.4% of them seen only once. The input for sequencing was PBMCs, taken 15 days after the yellow fever booster vaccination. Every receptor here comes from a man younger than 30 who received the YFV17D yellow fever vaccine.

The V call is TRBV12-3 or TRBV12-4, the J call TRBJ1-2, with a possible D match to TRBD1 (6 bases). This CDR3 has 14 residues. The V gene lost 6 bases and the J gene lost 1 base, with 12 bases spanning the gap. Here the CDR3 DNA reads TGTGCCAGCAGATCGACAGGACTTAACTATGGCTACACCTTC. Translation gives CASRSTGLNYGYTF.

The rearrangement joins TRBV7-8 to TRBJ1-5, with D tentatively TRBD1 (6 bases). V was trimmed by 10 bases and J by 0 bases, leaving 19 bases between them. This CDR3 spans 16 amino acids. CDR1 is SGHVS and CDR2 is FQNEAQ in the germline V gene. CDR3 sequence reads: CATKPTQGISNQPQHF. CDR3 bases: TGTGCCACCAAACCCACCCAGGGGATTAGCAATCAGCCCCAGCATTTT.

This clonotype was observed a handful of times. The chain couples TRBV24-1 to TRBJ2-1; D not resolved. CDR3 length: 11 residues. Germline lookup yields CDR1 KGHDR and CDR2 SFDVKD. V dropped 1 base and J dropped 8 bases, with 2 bases sitting between them. CDR3 protein: CATSDFDEQFF. DNA for the CDR3: TGTGCCACCAGTGATTTCGATGAGCAGTTCTTC.

This clonotype has at least ten counts. V usage is TRBV6-5 and J usage is TRBJ1-2; no reliable D call. This CDR3 spans 13 amino acids. The V end was cut by 0 bases, the J end by 8 bases, with 10 bases between. Germline CDR1 reads MNHEY; CDR2 reads SVGAGI. CDR3: CASSYSDTGGYTF. The DNA of the CDR3 is TGTGCCAGCAGTTACTCAGACACCGGCGGCTACACCTTC.

This chain links TRBV6-2 or TRBV6-3 with TRBJ2-2; 7 bases align to TRBD1. This CDR3 spans 13 amino acids. Germline V gene sequence: CDR1 MNHEY, CDR2 SVGEGT. V shed 6 bases, J shed 6 bases, and the junction held 4 bases outside the gene matches. The CDR3 DNA reads TGTGCCAGCAGAACAGGGGCAGCCGGGGAGCTGTTTTTT. Encoded protein: CASRTGAAGELFF.

This clonotype showed up many times. The chain recombines TRBV20-1 with TRBJ2-1; 8 bases match TRBD2. CDR3 size: 16 residues. V lost 0 bases and J lost 0; bases outside the gene matches: 4. Germline lookup yields CDR1 DFQATT and CDR2 SNEGSKA (reference sequence). The CDR3 sequence: CSAREKRGYSYNEQFF. The CDR3 DNA sequence: TGCAGTGCTAGAGAAAAGCGGGGGTACTCCTACAATGAGCAGTTCTTC.

The chain couples TRBV12-3 or TRBV12-4 to TRBJ2-3, with D perhaps TRBD1 (6 bases). The CDR3 extends over 15 amino acids. V gave up 3 bases and J gave up 4 bases, with 14 bases separating them. CDR3 coding DNA: TGTGCCAGCAGTTTCGAAAGGGGGTTTGCAGATACGCAGTATTTT. Translation: CASSFERGFADTQYF.

This chain joins TRBV7-2 and TRBJ1-1; TRBD1 agrees at 9 bases. Germline lookup yields CDR1 SGHTA and CDR2 FQGNSA. The length of the CDR3 is 15 residues. V was clipped by 5 bases and J by 1 base; unmatched bases: 5. The CDR3 spells CASSGRQGENTEAFF. Written as DNA, the CDR3 is TGTGCCAGCAGCGGCCGACAGGGGGAGAACACTGAAGCTTTCTTT.

The chain links TRBV12-3 or TRBV12-4 to TRBJ2-5, with TRBD2 as a possible D gene (5 bases). The V end was cut by 4 bases, the J end by 2 bases, with 14 bases between. There are 15 residues in the CDR3. CDR3 in DNA: TGTGCCAGCAGTTCCCAGGACCCGGGGCAAGAGACCCAGTACTTC. It translates to CASSSQDPGQETQYF.

This clonotype was counted between two and nine times. The genes are TRBV6-1 and TRBJ1-1; 11 positions match TRBD1. Germline V gives CDR1 MNHNS, CDR2 SASEGT. This CDR3 region has 17 residues. The V and J ends lost 6 bases and 1 base, in that order; junction bases with no gene match: 10. The CDR3 bases are TGTGCCAGCAGGAGGGACAGGGGGATAGCTAGGAACACTGAAGCTTTCTTT. Protein product: CASRRDRGIARNTEAFF.

This clonotype was picked up a small number of times. This chain connects TRBV28 to TRBJ2-3, with 11 bases fitting TRBD2. The CDR3 contains 17 residues. Trimming took 2 bases from V and 7 from J; bases not matched to a gene: 11. Germline-derived CDR1 and CDR2 are MDHEN and SYDVKM. The CDR3 spells CASSLRPGLAEVHTQYF. DNA for the CDR3: TGTGCCAGCAGTTTAAGACCGGGACTAGCGGAGGTGCATACGCAGTATTTT.

This clonotype was detected many times. J is TRBJ1-5 and V is TRBV12-3 or TRBV12-4; 8 bases agree with TRBD1. Unmatched junction bases numbered 4, after V lost 3 bases and J lost 3 bases. The CDR3 has 15 amino acids. CDR3 coding DNA: TGTGCCAGCAGTTTCCAGGGGGCCGACAATCAGCCCCAGCATTTT. Its translation is CASSFQGADNQPQHF.

This clonotype occurred many times. The V and J genes are TRBV7-9 and TRBJ1-1, with no clear D. V lost 1 base and J 5 bases, leaving 11 bases between the germline ends. The CDR3 has 14 residues. Looked up from germline, CDR1 is SEHNR and CDR2 is FQNEAQ (reference sequence). Here the CDR3 reads CASSLVSDGTEAFF. The CDR3 DNA sequence: TGTGCCAGCAGCTTAGTAAGCGATGGGACTGAAGCTTTCTTT.

This clonotype was recorded a few times. The V and J genes are TRBV14 and TRBJ1-6; the D is unclear. CDR3 size: 16 residues. Per germline, CDR1 SGHDN and CDR2 FVKESK. V dropped 0 bases and J dropped 3 bases, with 9 bases sitting between them. CDR3 amino acids: CASSQEGRNYNSPLHF. The DNA for the CDR3 is TGTGCCAGCAGCCAAGAGGGGAGGAACTATAATTCACCCCTCCACTTT.

The chain joins TRBV19 to TRBJ1-5; 7 nucleotides align to TRBD1. Germline assignment: CDR1 LNHDA and CDR2 SQIVND (reference sequence). The CDR3 totals 13 residues. J gave up 7 bases and V 9 bases, and 9 bases lay outside the gene matches. CDR3 DNA: TGTGCCAGAACAGGGGTGGGTCGGCAGCCCCAGCATTTT. Its protein is CARTGVGRQPQHF.

The sample holds many counts of this clonotype. The chain employs TRBV7-2 and TRBJ2-1, with D perhaps being TRBD1 or TRBD2 (5 bases each). Trimming removed 5 bases at V and 4 bases at J, with 18 bases between. This CDR3 region has 16 residues. Germline CDR1 SGHTA, CDR2 FQGNSA. The CDR3 loop is CASSPHGTPLYNEQFF. The CDR3 DNA reads as TGTGCCAGCAGCCCACACGGGACCCCCCTTTACAATGAGCAGTTCTTC.